This T cell receptor beta chain was sequenced for a study of response to subunit inactivated influenza vaccine. Whole-study findings and limits: With each seasonal influenza vaccination, the authors suggested, few new T cells are recruited.

On this clonotype: The antigen is unknown.

MiXCR was run by TCRdb on the RT-PCR reads, yielding one entry per CDR3 protein. The sample lists hundreds of thousands of distinct CDR3 sequences, roughly 25% occurring once. The J segment lost 0 bases and the V segment lost 0 bases, leaving 2 bases of the junction unmatched. Germline V lookup: CDR1 DFQATT, CDR2 SNEGSKA (reference sequence). CDR3 length: 15 residues. The source is a man aged 45-60 years who received an inactivated influenza vaccine. The chain recombines TRBV20-1 with TRBJ2-1; 7 bases line up with TRBD2. Specimen: CD4+ T cells sorted from PBMCs, collected 5 days after vaccination. The CDR3 DNA reads as TGCAGTGCTAGAGAGCGGGAGCACTCCTACAATGAGCAGTTCTTC. Protein sequence: CSAREREHSYNEQFF.